This TCR beta chain emerged from a study of T cell responses to AZD1222 COVID-19 vaccine. Notes on the study in general: No day 14 peak samples; only post-peak repertoires were characterized.

Notes on this clone: Its antigen is undetermined.

The protocol was immunoSEQ multiplex PCR, while the TCRdb copy is restricted to in-frame clones and leaves out a portion. The sample records approximately 94,000 clones, about 90% being singletons. The TCR was taken from an adult in good health. The sample in question was peripheral blood, obtained on day 0 of MenACWY control vaccination.

The CDR3 coding sequence is TGTGCCAGCAGCTTTTTAGAGGGGCCCCAGCATTTT. Translating gives CASSFLEGPQHF. The rearrangement links TRBV7-2 to TRBJ1-5; no reliable D call. CDR1 and CDR2 from the germline V gene are SGHTA and FQGNSA. The germline V and J ends were trimmed by 3 bases and 9 bases, with 9 bases remaining between them. There are 12 residues in the CDR3. Looking up the rest from reference TRBV7-2 and TRBJ1-5 gives the full variable domain: GAGVSQSPSNKVTEKGKDVELRCDPISGHTALYWYRQSLGQGLEFLIYFQGNSAPDKSGLPSDRFSAERTGGSVSTLTIQRTQQEDSAVYLCASSFLEGPQHFGDGTRLSIL.